These 25 T cell receptor beta chains came from one sample sequenced in a study of T cell repertoires in cytomegalovirus infection. Antigen specificity for these receptors is unknown. TCRdb re-called the reads with MiXCR, one entry per CDR3 protein. The data contain roughly 990,000 distinct CDR3 sequences, roughly 30% of them seen just once; the ten biggest clones take up 13%. The sequenced sample was cultured CD8+ T cells from PBMCs, obtained from culture after CMV antigen stimulation. All receptors come from a human donor in good health (CMV status not recorded). Some clones in this sample may be carry-over from other donors' samples.

The V call is TRBV7-2, the J call TRBJ1-2; D ambiguous. CDR1 SGHTA and CDR2 FQGNSA come from the germline V gene. This CDR3 contains 15 residues. V was trimmed by 4 bases and J by 7 bases, leaving 19 bases between them. CDR3 nucleotides: TGTGCCAGCAGCTCGAACCATACCCCACGTTTTGGCTACACCTTC. It encodes CASSSNHTPRFGYTF.

CDR3 DNA: TGTGCCAGCAGTTCGTACCTGGGGTATAGCAATCAGCCCCAGCATTTT. Residues: CASSSYLGYSNQPQHF. The V call is TRBV12-3 or TRBV12-4, the J call TRBJ1-5; D not certain. This CDR3 has 16 residues. V was cut by 4 bases and J by 0 bases, with 13 bases left in between.

This clonotype was detected once. This chain links TRBV12-3 or TRBV12-4 with TRBJ2-7, with 8 bases that match TRBD2. This CDR3 comprises 16 residues. With 5 bases clipped from V and 0 bases from J, the junction kept 9 bases outside the gene matches. The DNA for the CDR3 is TGTGCCAGCAGTGACCGGACGGGGGGGAGCTCCTACGAGCAGTACGTC. Translating it yields CASSDRTGGSSYEQYV.

This clonotype was recorded many times. The rearrangement joins TRBV7-2 to TRBJ2-1, with a weak D call TRBD2 (5 bases). The CDR3 sequence is 15 residues long. V was shortened by 2 bases and J by 9 bases, with 17 bases between the two germline ends. Germline loops: CDR1 SGHTA, CDR2 FQGNSA. CDR3 sequence: CASSLYAGFVGEQFF. The CDR3 bases are TGTGCCAGCAGCTTATATGCGGGTTTTGTTGGTGAGCAGTTCTTC. Looking up the rest from reference TRBV7-2 and TRBJ2-1 gives the full variable domain: GAGVSQSPSNKVTEKGKDVELRCDPISGHTALYWYRQSLGQGLEFLIYFQGNSAPDKSGLPSDRFSAERTGGSVSTLTIQRTQQEDSAVYLCASSLYAGFVGEQFFGPGTRLTVL.

The chain links TRBV7-2 to TRBJ2-1, with a tentative D call TRBD2 (5 bases). This CDR3 is 12 amino acids long. The germline CDR1 and CDR2 sequences are SGHTA and FQGNSA. Trimming shortened V by 11 bases and J by 9 bases, and 17 bases separated the two germline ends. The CDR3 nucleotides read TGTGCCCTAGCTTGGGAGACCGGTGAGCAGTTCTTC. Its protein is CALAWETGEQFF.

This clonotype was observed at least ten times. The chain employs TRBV4-2 and TRBJ1-1; D may be TRBD1 (6 bases). There are 17 residues in the CDR3. Germline V lookup: CDR1 LGHNA, CDR2 YNFKEQ. Between the trimmed V and J ends, which lost 3 bases and 0 bases, there was a span of 17 bases. The CDR3: CASSHDVGTHMNTEAFF. CDR3 in DNA: TGTGCCAGCAGCCATGACGTGGGGACACACATGAACACTGAAGCTTTCTTT.

The chain joins TRBV10-3 to TRBJ2-5, with TRBD1 identical over 7 bases. Germline-derived CDR1 and CDR2 are ENHRY and SYGVKD. This CDR3 has 16 amino acids. J was trimmed by 2 bases and V by 3 bases; bases with no gene match: 9. CDR3 loop: CAISDQRRGTQETQYF. DNA for the CDR3: TGTGCCATCAGTGACCAGCGCAGGGGGACGCAAGAGACCCAGTACTTC.

This clonotype has ten or more counts. The CDR3 spells CAISTPSGQAQETQYF. CDR3 DNA sequence: TGTGCCATCAGTACCCCATCGGGACAGGCCCAAGAGACCCAGTACTTC. The rearrangement links TRBV10-3 to TRBJ2-5, with 8 bases aligning to TRBD1. Germline V CDR1 and CDR2: ENHRY, SYGVKD. The CDR3 loop spans 16 amino acids. Trimming cost V 5 bases and J 1 base; bases outside gene matches: 9.

This clonotype was counted many times. This chain uses TRBV6-2 or TRBV6-3 with TRBJ1-5; D gene ambiguous. Per germline, CDR1 MNHEY and CDR2 SVGEGT. The CDR3 is made up of 15 amino acids. V lost 2 bases and J 5 bases, leaving 13 bases between the germline ends. The CDR3 sequence: CASSYPPGKYQPQHF. In nucleotides, the CDR3 is TGTGCCAGCAGTTACCCCCCGGGGAAGTATCAGCCCCAGCATTTT.

This clonotype was observed a few times. V is TRBV6-2 or TRBV6-3 and J is TRBJ1-5; perhaps TRBD1 as D (5 bases). CDR1 is MNHEY and CDR2 is SVGEGT in the germline V gene. This CDR3 has 15 residues. Trimming pared 2 bases from V and 0 bases from J, leaving 8 bases between. The CDR3 sequence is CASSYRQYSNQPQHF. In nucleotides, the CDR3 is TGTGCCAGCAGTTACCGACAGTATAGCAATCAGCCCCAGCATTTT.

The CDR3 region has the DNA TGTGCCAGCAGCCACGACAGGGAGGGGAACACTGAAGCTTTCTTT. Its translation: CASSHDREGNTEAFF. The chain is built from TRBV6-2 or TRBV6-3 and TRBJ1-1; 7 bases map to TRBD1. V gave up 6 bases and J gave up 1 base; unmatched junction bases: 8. The CDR3 has 15 amino acids. CDR1 is MNHEY and CDR2 is SVGEGT in the germline V gene.

This clonotype was recorded a few times. The gene calls are TRBV7-9 and TRBJ1-4; the D is unclear. This CDR3 has 16 residues. Germline assignment: CDR1 SEHNR and CDR2 FQNEAQ (reference sequence). V gave up 5 bases and J gave up 8 bases, with 21 bases separating them. CDR3 protein: CASSPRGPGAGEKLFF. In DNA form, the CDR3 reads TGTGCCAGCAGCCCCCGTGGGCCTGGCGCCGGGGAAAAACTGTTTTTT.

The V gene is TRBV7-9, the J gene TRBJ2-7, with D perhaps being TRBD1 or TRBD2 (6 bases each). Germline-derived CDR1 and CDR2 are SEHNR and FQNEAQ (reference sequence). This CDR3 comprises 15 residues. Trimming shortened V by 5 bases and J by 3 bases, and 17 bases separated the two germline ends. This chain's CDR3 is CASSPTTGGLYEQYF. The CDR3 DNA is TGTGCCAGCAGCCCAACTACCGGGGGCCTCTACGAGCAGTACTTC.

The chain couples TRBV10-2 to TRBJ2-3; D unclear. Germline V gene lookup returns CDR1 WSHSY and CDR2 SAAADI. V gave up 11 bases and J gave up 6 bases, with 12 bases separating them. This CDR3 has 11 amino acids. CDR3 protein: CAVIRLDTQYF. The CDR3, as DNA: TGCGCCGTCATCCGTTTGGATACGCAGTATTTT.

There are a few counts of this clonotype. This sequence joins TRBV18 and TRBJ2-5; D uncertain. In germline, CDR1 is KGHSH, CDR2 LQKENI. The length of the CDR3 is 16 residues. The germline V and J ends were trimmed by 4 bases and 3 bases, with 18 bases remaining between them. The CDR3 DNA sequence: TGTGCCAGCTCACTCCCCGGGCCTTCGAACGAAGAGACCCAGTACTTC. Amino acid sequence: CASSLPGPSNEETQYF. Full variable domain (missing parts from reference TRBV18 and TRBJ2-5): NAGVMQNPRHLVRRRGQEARLRCSPMKGHSHVYWYRQLPEEGLKFMVYLQKENIIDESGMPKERFSAEFPKEGPSILRIQQVVRGDSAAYFCASSLPGPSNEETQYFGPGTRLLVL.

This clonotype was seen a few times. The chain carries TRBV14 and TRBJ1-2, with TRBD1 as a possible D gene (5 bases). V was shortened by 3 bases and J by 4 bases, with 12 bases between the two germline ends. The CDR3 length is 14 residues. Per germline, CDR1 SGHDN and CDR2 FVKESK. CDR3: CASSQAGTFYGYTF. CDR3 sequence (DNA): TGTGCCAGCAGCCAGGCCGGGACCTTCTATGGCTACACCTTC.

This clonotype has a handful of counts. The CDR3 sequence: CASSRDGTLYNEQFF. The CDR3 bases are TGTGCCAGTAGTAGGGACGGGACACTCTACAATGAGCAGTTCTTC. The chain employs TRBV19 and TRBJ2-1, with a tentative D call TRBD1 (6 bases). CDR1 and CDR2 (germline): LNHDA, SQIVND (reference sequence). The V gene lost 4 bases and the J gene lost 3 bases, with 13 bases spanning the gap. The CDR3 loop spans 15 amino acids.

The J gene is TRBJ1-2, the V gene TRBV4-1, with D hard to call. In germline, CDR1 is MGHRA, CDR2 YSYEKL. The CDR3 covers 15 residues. Trimming left V 0 bases short and J 3 bases short, with 11 bases between. The CDR3 protein is CASSQDVYTHYGYTF. CDR3 in DNA: TGCGCCAGCAGCCAAGATGTGTATACGCACTATGGCTACACCTTC.

This chain links TRBV2 with TRBJ1-2; TRBD1 aligns across 8 bases. Per the germline V gene, CDR1 is SNHLY and CDR2 is FYNNEI. V trimming: 3 bases; J trimming: 7 bases; junction bases outside the gene matches: 10. The length of the CDR3 is 15 residues. The CDR3 DNA sequence: TGTGCCAGCAGTGAGACAGGGGATCCAGTAAGTGGCTACACCTTC. As protein: CASSETGDPVSGYTF.

This clonotype was observed many times. CDR3 loop: CASSDTGVGYQPQHF. CDR3 DNA: TGTGCCAGCAGCGATACAGGGGTGGGGTATCAGCCCCAGCATTTT. This chain connects TRBV7-2 to TRBJ1-5; TRBD1 agrees at 7 bases. Per germline, CDR1 SGHTA and CDR2 FQGNSA. CDR3 size: 15 residues. Trimming removed 5 bases from V and 5 bases from J; junction bases left unmatched: 9.

The table lists this clonotype with a few counts. This chain joins TRBV25-1 and TRBJ1-5; possible D gene TRBD1, 5 bases. The CDR3 contains 14 residues. The V gene lost 5 bases and the J gene lost 5 bases, with 13 bases spanning the gap. Looked up from germline, CDR1 is MGHDK and CDR2 is SYGVNS. CDR3 DNA: TGTGCCAGCAGTCACTACGGGGACGATCAGCCCCAGCATTTT. Its protein product is CASSHYGDDQPQHF.

V gene TRBV5-4 combines with J gene TRBJ2-1; 13 positions agree with TRBD2. The CDR3 has 14 amino acids. Germline CDR1 SGHNT, CDR2 YYREEE (reference sequence). V was pared by 10 bases and J by 3 bases, with 4 bases of the junction left unmatched. As DNA, the CDR3 is TGTGCCGCGGGGACTAGCGGGGACTACAATGAGCAGTTCTTC. Its translation is CAAGTSGDYNEQFF. The variable domain in full, completed from reference TRBV5-4 and TRBJ2-1, reads ETGVTQSPTHLIKTRGQQVTLRCSSQSGHNTVSWYQQALGQGPQFIFQYYREEENGRGNFPPRFSGLQFPNYSSELNVNALELDDSALYLCAAGTSGDYNEQFFGPGTRLTVL.

For this clonotype: As the CDR3 is not closed by the conserved phenylalanine or tryptophan, this likely results from a read error. V gene TRBV11-3 combines with J gene TRBJ2-2; 11 bases match TRBD1. The germline gives CDR1 SGHNT, CDR2 YENEEA. V gave up 4 bases and J gave up 4 bases; unmatched junction bases: 5. This CDR3 has 16 amino acids. In DNA, the CDR3 is TGTGCCAGCAGCTCCCGGGACAGGGGGATCACCGGGGAGCTGTTTCTT. Translation: CASSSRDRGITGELFL.

The chain couples TRBV25-1 to TRBJ2-2; weak D call: TRBD1 (5 bases). In germline, CDR1 is MGHDK, CDR2 SYGVNS. There are 16 residues in the CDR3. V lost 0 bases and J lost 4, with 12 bases in between. In nucleotides, the CDR3 is TGTGCCAGCAGTGAATATTTCAGGGAAGGCACCGGGGAGCTGTTTTTT. The encoded protein is CASSEYFREGTGELFF.

This clonotype turned up a few times. The J gene is TRBJ1-5, the V gene TRBV28, with D perhaps matching TRBD1 (6 bases). The CDR3 length is 15 residues. CDR1 MDHEN and CDR2 SYDVKM come from the germline V gene. The V end lost 6 bases, the J end lost 0 bases, and 12 bases lay between the germline ends. CDR3 sequence reads: CASSKTGSSNQPQHF. CDR3 bases: TGTGCCAGCAGCAAAACAGGGAGTAGCAATCAGCCCCAGCATTTT.